What follows are 13 T cell receptor beta chains derived from one specimen sequenced in a study of blood T cell repertoires in COVID-19. Sequencing used immunoSEQ multiplex PCR; TCRdb keeps in-frame clones, though not all of them. The top ten clones hold about 4.1% of a sample with fewer than 120,000 clones, 76% of them seen once. The sequencing sample was made of peripheral blood. The receptors shown here come from an elderly woman with acute or convalescent COVID-19.

V is TRBV12-3 or TRBV12-4 and J is TRBJ1-1; D gene ambiguous. Trimming stripped 1 base from V and 1 base from J, with 4 bases between. This CDR3 is 13 amino acids long. The CDR3, as DNA: TGTGCCAGCAGTTTAGTTCAGAACACTGAAGCTTTCTTT. It yields the protein CASSLVQNTEAFF.

This clone was recorded a few times. CDR3 loop: CASTLWTGATDTQYF. The CDR3 nucleotides read TGTGCCAGCACTCTGTGGACAGGGGCCACAGATACGCAGTATTTT. The J gene is TRBJ2-3, the V gene TRBV3-1 (or the pseudogene TRBV3-2); 9 bases are shared with TRBD1. Germline values: CDR1 LGHDT, CDR2 YNNKEL (reference sequence). Trimming took 7 bases from V and 2 from J; bases not matched to a gene: 7. CDR3 length equals 15 residues.

The chain is built from TRBV29-1 and TRBJ2-7, with D possibly matching TRBD1 (6 bases). This CDR3 is 12 amino acids long. Per germline, CDR1 SQVTM and CDR2 ANQGSEA. V was shortened by 4 bases and J by 1 base, with 8 bases between the two germline ends. The CDR3 nucleotides read TGCAGCGTTGGAGGGGGATCCTACGAGCAGTACTTC. Its protein product is CSVGGGSYEQYF.

The genes are TRBV27 and TRBJ2-7; tentative D call: TRBD2 (5 bases). Germline V gives CDR1 MNHEY, CDR2 SMNVEV (reference sequence). Trimming shortened V by 4 bases and J by 4 bases, and 11 bases separated the two germline ends. The CDR3 covers 13 residues. CDR3 nucleotides: TGTGCCAGCAGTTGGCGGGCCGGGTACGAGCAGTACTTC. Protein product: CASSWRAGYEQYF.

The chain is built from TRBV18 and TRBJ2-7; 9 bases match TRBD1. CDR1 is KGHSH, CDR2 LQKENI, per germline. The CDR3 consists of 13 residues. J lost 5 bases, V lost 6 bases, and 5 bases had no gene match. The CDR3, as DNA: TGTGCCAGCTCGCCCGGGACAGGGCACGAGCAGTACTTC. As protein: CASSPGTGHEQYF.

The chain's CDR3 is CSASGAILRKQYF. The CDR3 DNA follows: TGCAGTGCTAGTGGTGCAATCCTACGCAAGCAGTACTTC. V gene TRBV20-1 combines with J gene TRBJ2-7; no firm D call. Trimming cost V 3 bases and J 8 bases, with 17 bases left between them. The germline V gene encodes CDR1 DFQATT and CDR2 SNEGSKA (reference sequence). The CDR3 loop spans 13 amino acids.

This chain connects TRBV27 to TRBJ1-6, with a tentative D call TRBD1 (5 bases). The length of the CDR3 is 18 residues. The germline gives CDR1 MNHEY, CDR2 SMNVEV (reference sequence). V was clipped by 3 bases and J by 5 bases, with 20 bases between them. The CDR3 sequence: CASSFLFMAAGHNSPLHF. DNA of the CDR3: TGTGCCAGCAGTTTTCTCTTTATGGCGGCAGGGCATAATTCACCCCTCCACTTT.

V and J are TRBV18 and TRBJ2-5; 7 nucleotides agree with TRBD2. This CDR3 is built from 14 residues. Germline-derived CDR1 and CDR2 are KGHSH and LQKENI. V gave up 0 bases and J gave up 5 bases; unmatched junction bases: 3. As DNA, the CDR3 is TGTGCCAGCTCACCACCGGGAGGGGTGGAGACCCAGTACTTC. Amino acids: CASSPPGGVETQYF.

The V call is TRBV20-1, the J call TRBJ2-4; a weak D match, TRBD1 (5 bases). Germline-derived CDR1 and CDR2 are DFQATT and SNEGSKA (reference sequence). CDR3 length: 12 residues. V was trimmed by 3 bases and J by 8 bases, leaving 11 bases between them. The CDR3 is CSASSTEDIQYF. The CDR3 DNA follows: TGCAGTGCTAGTTCGACAGAGGACATTCAGTACTTC.

V usage is TRBV3-1 (or the pseudogene TRBV3-2) and J usage is TRBJ1-6; D gene ambiguous. V was pared by 0 bases and J by 7 bases, with 7 bases between. Looked up from germline, CDR1 is LGHDT and CDR2 is YNNKEL (reference sequence). This CDR3 has 14 amino acids. For the CDR3, the DNA is TGTGCCAGCAGCCAAGATCCGAGAAATTCACCCCTCCACTTT. As protein: CASSQDPRNSPLHF.

The chain is built from TRBV3-1 (or the pseudogene TRBV3-2) and TRBJ2-1, with 7 bases identical to TRBD2. V was clipped by 1 base and J by 1 base; unmatched bases: 7. CDR1 is LGHDT, CDR2 YNNKEL, per germline (reference sequence). The CDR3 runs to 17 residues. The CDR3 spells CASSQVNSGLSYNEQFF. Written as DNA, the CDR3 is TGTGCCAGCAGCCAAGTAAATAGCGGGCTGTCCTACAATGAGCAGTTCTTC.

The chain couples TRBV7-3 to TRBJ1-6, with D possibly matching TRBD1 (6 bases). Germline V gene data show CDR1 as SGHTA and CDR2 as FQGTGA. The CDR3 runs 15 residues. The V gene lost 5 bases and the J gene lost 7 bases, with 15 bases spanning the gap. The CDR3 loop is CASSLQGGANSPLHF. DNA for the CDR3: TGTGCCAGCAGCCTACAAGGGGGTGCGAATTCACCCCTCCACTTT.

The rearrangement joins TRBV29-1 to TRBJ1-6, with TRBD1 matching 10 bases. CDR3 length: 13 residues. Germline lookup yields CDR1 SQVTM and CDR2 ANQGSEA. V lost 6 bases and J lost 8; bases outside the gene matches: 4. The CDR3 nucleotides are TGCAGCGTGGGACAGGGGAGAGATTCACCCCTCCACTTT. Amino acids: CSVGQGRDSPLHF. Drawing the rest from reference TRBV29-1 and TRBJ1-6, the complete variable domain is SAVISQKPSRDICQRGTSLTIQCQVDSQVTMMFWYRQQPGQSLTLIATANQGSEATYESGFVIDKFPISRPNLTFSTLTVSNMSPEDSSIYLCSVGQGRDSPLHFGNGTRLTVT.